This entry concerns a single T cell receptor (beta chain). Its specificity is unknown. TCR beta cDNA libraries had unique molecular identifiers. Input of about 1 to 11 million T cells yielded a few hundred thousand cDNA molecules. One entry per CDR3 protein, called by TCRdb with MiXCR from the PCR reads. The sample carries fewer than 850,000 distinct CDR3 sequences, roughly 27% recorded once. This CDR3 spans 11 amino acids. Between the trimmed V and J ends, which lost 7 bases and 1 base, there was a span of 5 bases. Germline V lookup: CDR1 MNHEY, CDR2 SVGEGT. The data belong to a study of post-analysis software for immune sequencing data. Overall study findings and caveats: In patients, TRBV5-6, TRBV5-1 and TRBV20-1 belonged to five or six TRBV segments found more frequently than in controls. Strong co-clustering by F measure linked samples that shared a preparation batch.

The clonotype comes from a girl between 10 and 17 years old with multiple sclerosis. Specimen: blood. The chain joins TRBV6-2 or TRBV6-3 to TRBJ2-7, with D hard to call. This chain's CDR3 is CASKSSYEQYF. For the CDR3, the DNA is TGTGCCAGCAAGTCTTCCTACGAGCAGTACTTC.